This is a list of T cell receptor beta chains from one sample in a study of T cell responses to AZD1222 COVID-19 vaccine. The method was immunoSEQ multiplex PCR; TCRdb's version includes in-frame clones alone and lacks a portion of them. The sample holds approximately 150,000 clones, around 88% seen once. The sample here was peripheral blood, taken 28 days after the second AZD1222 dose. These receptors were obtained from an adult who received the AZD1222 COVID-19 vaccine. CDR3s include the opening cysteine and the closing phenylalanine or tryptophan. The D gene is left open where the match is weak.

CDR3: CAGSVGQGGGRTEAFF; J: TRBJ1-1; D: TRBD1; V: TRBV7-9
CDR3: CASSTRTDTQYF; J: TRBJ2-3; D: .; V: TRBV11-2
CDR3: CASSLGGRGTNEQFF; J: TRBJ2-1; D: TRBD2; V: TRBV7-8
CDR3: CASSLLSGKGGEQYF; J: TRBJ2-7; D: .; V: TRBV3-1/TRBV3-2
CDR3: CASSVSGTSTDTQYF; J: TRBJ2-3; D: TRBD2; V: TRBV9
CDR3: CASSQDRGTRSHYEQYF; J: TRBJ2-7; D: .; V: TRBV3-1/TRBV3-2
CDR3: CASGGGWSGYTF; J: TRBJ1-2; D: .; V: TRBV2
CDR3: CASRFGLAGETQYF; J: TRBJ2-5; D: TRBD2; V: TRBV6-6
CDR3: CASSFGDQPQHF; J: TRBJ1-5; D: .; V: TRBV5-6
CDR3: CASSPWGGSYEQYF; J: TRBJ2-7; D: TRBD2; V: TRBV2
CDR3: CASSVVAGAYNEQFF; J: TRBJ2-1; D: .; V: TRBV9
CDR3: CASSTTGAEQYF; J: TRBJ2-7; D: TRBD1; V: TRBV5-4
CDR3: CASSPPRAGGPVTDTQYF; J: TRBJ2-3; D: TRBD2; V: TRBV18
CDR3: CASSPPPYPRGSSPLHF; J: TRBJ1-6; D: .; V: TRBV11-2
CDR3: CASSWTGAYEQYF; J: TRBJ2-7; D: TRBD1; V: TRBV7-2
CDR3: CASSLDTGGPSDTQYF; J: TRBJ2-3; D: TRBD2; V: TRBV5-1
CDR3: CASSDGGAGYTEAFF; J: TRBJ1-1; D: .; V: TRBV6-1
CDR3: CASSPSQGGFTEAFF; J: TRBJ1-1; D: TRBD1; V: TRBV4-1
CDR3: CAWSVQPSQPQHF; J: TRBJ1-5; D: .; V: TRBV30
CDR3: CASSHQSSYNEQFF; J: TRBJ2-1; D: .; V: TRBV5-1
CDR3: CASSQAPTGEKLFF; J: TRBJ1-4; D: .; V: TRBV4-1
CDR3: CASSPLAGAYEQYF; J: TRBJ2-7; D: TRBD2; V: TRBV3-1/TRBV3-2
CDR3: CASSYTRDSGEQYF; J: TRBJ2-7; D: .; V: TRBV6-5
CDR3: CASSLAGGYTFYEQYF; J: TRBJ2-7; D: TRBD2; V: TRBV7-2
CDR3: CASSDRAQSGF; J: TRBJ1-2; D: .; V: TRBV2
CDR3: CASSSGQAIFQPQHF; J: TRBJ1-5; D: TRBD1; V: TRBV6-5
CDR3: CASSLENWRGTDTQYF; J: TRBJ2-3; D: .; V: TRBV5-1
CDR3: CASSQGGVNTEAFF; J: TRBJ1-1; D: .; V: TRBV4-1
CDR3: CASSIGRLDYGYTF; J: TRBJ1-2; D: .; V: TRBV7-8
CDR3: CASSPPLEGPGELFF; J: TRBJ2-2; D: .; V: TRBV18
CDR3: CSVDVPEGNEKLFF; J: TRBJ1-4; D: .; V: TRBV29-1
CDR3: CASSVGGGAGQPQHF; J: TRBJ1-5; D: .; V: TRBV9
CDR3: CASSQWTGPNTEAFF; J: TRBJ1-1; D: TRBD1; V: TRBV5-1
CDR3: CASSYHRATNEKLFF; J: TRBJ1-4; D: .; V: TRBV27
CDR3: CASSLGGGAADTQYF; J: TRBJ2-3; D: TRBD2; V: TRBV5-1
CDR3: CASSPVRTSGGYEQYF; J: TRBJ2-7; D: TRBD2; V: TRBV18
CDR3: CASSPSYSGQPQHF; J: TRBJ1-5; D: .; V: TRBV7-6
CDR3: CAARGPNTGELFF; J: TRBJ2-2; D: .; V: TRBV10-2
CDR3: CASSQELVGLAKNIQYF; J: TRBJ2-4; D: .; V: TRBV4-1
CDR3: CAWTGQPDYGYTF; J: TRBJ1-2; D: .; V: TRBV30
CDR3: CASSPGTATDLWPQHF; J: TRBJ1-5; D: TRBD1; V: TRBV7-9
CDR3: CASSGGRTYTMNTEAFF; J: TRBJ1-1; D: .; V: TRBV25-1
CDR3: CASSLGKTGQQRLYNEQFF; J: TRBJ2-1; D: TRBD1; V: TRBV7-8
CDR3: CASSYSRSPVGGGYTF; J: TRBJ1-2; D: .; V: TRBV6-5
CDR3: CASSQEGRGWEYEQYF; J: TRBJ2-7; D: .; V: TRBV4-2
CDR3: CASSQEAMLAGGSEQFF; J: TRBJ2-1; D: TRBD2; V: TRBV4-1